The 24 T cell receptor beta chains in this list originate from one sample, sequenced in a study of T cell repertoires in cytomegalovirus infection. What these receptors recognize is not known. TCRdb re-derived calls from the reads in MiXCR, one entry per CDR3 protein. The sample holds about 770,000 distinct CDR3 sequences, just under 30% seen once. Sequences were derived from cultured CD8+ T cells from PBMCs, sampled from culture after CMV antigen stimulation. These receptors were taken from a human donor in good health (CMV status not recorded). Some clones in this sample may be carry-over from other donors' samples.

The chain couples TRBV6-2 or TRBV6-3 to TRBJ2-5; 7 nucleotides agree with TRBD1. Per the germline V gene, CDR1 is MNHEY and CDR2 is SVGEGT. V lost 9 bases and J lost 5; bases outside the gene matches: 9. The CDR3 sequence is 13 residues long. CDR3 DNA: TGTGCCAGTTATAACAGGGGCATGGAGACCCAGTACTTC. It is translated as CASYNRGMETQYF.

This chain uses TRBV4-1 with TRBJ1-1; 10 bases line up with TRBD1. V dropped 0 bases and J dropped 4; count of bases not matched to a gene: 2. This CDR3 spans 15 amino acids. Germline-derived CDR1 and CDR2 are MGHRA and YSYEKL. CDR3 amino acids: CASSQDGQGGTEAFF. The CDR3, as DNA: TGCGCCAGCAGCCAAGACGGACAGGGGGGCACTGAAGCTTTCTTT.

This clonotype occurred a few times. V usage is TRBV11-1 and J usage is TRBJ2-1; TRBD2 matches at 8 bases. V was pared by 1 base and J by 4 bases, with 3 bases of the junction left unmatched. The germline CDR1 and CDR2 sequences are SGHAT and FQDESV (reference sequence). The CDR3 sequence is 15 residues long. The DNA for the CDR3 is TGTGCCAGCAGCTTAGGAGCGGGGGTTTACAATGAGCAGTTCTTC. It translates to CASSLGAGVYNEQFF.

There are a few counts of this clonotype. V is TRBV27 and J is TRBJ2-1; 7 bases are a match to TRBD1. Losses at the gene ends were 7 bases for V and 2 bases for J; bases not matched to a gene: 5. Germline values: CDR1 MNHEY, CDR2 SMNVEV (reference sequence). This CDR3 contains 14 residues. CDR3 sequence: CASKTGDTYNEQFF. The DNA for the CDR3 is TGTGCCAGCAAAACAGGGGACACCTACAATGAGCAGTTCTTC.

This sequence joins TRBV12-3 or TRBV12-4 and TRBJ1-6; D ambiguous. There are 17 residues in the CDR3. The V and J ends lost 3 bases and 0 bases respectively, with 12 bases between them. The CDR3 loop is CASSLGRRSSYNSPLHF. The CDR3 DNA reads as TGTGCCAGCAGTTTGGGCCGCCGGAGCTCCTATAATTCACCCCTCCACTTT.

Many counts were recorded for this clonotype. This rearrangement joins TRBV12-5 to TRBJ1-2, with 7 bases lining up with TRBD1. The junction had 8 bases not matched to a gene; V was cut back by 1 base and J by 6 bases. The length of the CDR3 is 15 residues. Per germline, CDR1 LGHNT and CDR2 FRNRAP. The chain's CDR3 is CASGLARDRANGYTF. DNA of the CDR3: TGTGCTAGTGGTTTGGCCCGGGACAGAGCCAATGGCTACACCTTC. Full variable domain (rest looked up from reference TRBV12-5 and TRBJ1-2): DARVTQTPRHKVTEMGQEVTMRCQPILGHNTVFWYRQTMMQGLELLAYFRNRAPLDDSGMPKDRFSAEMPDATLATLKIQPSEPRDSAVYFCASGLARDRANGYTFGSGTRLTVV.

On this clonotype: The junction differs from germline at one of its ends, possibly a read error. This chain uses TRBV6-2 or TRBV6-3 with TRBJ1-3; a possible D gene is TRBD1 (5 bases). There are 14 residues in the CDR3. Germline loops: CDR1 MNHEY, CDR2 SVGEGT. CDR3: CASMKRDGRNIIYF. The CDR3, as DNA: TGTGCCAGCATGAAACGGGACGGAAGAAACATCATATATTTT.

This clonotype was observed once. The rearrangement links TRBV27 to TRBJ2-4; D could derive from TRBD1 or TRBD2 (5 bases each). From germline, CDR1 is MNHEY and CDR2 SMNVEV (reference sequence). The CDR3 sequence is 16 residues long. Trimming took off 0 bases at V and 3 bases at J, with 12 bases between the two ends. This CDR3 reads CASSLSGRRYKNIQYF. The CDR3, as DNA: TGTGCCAGCAGTTTATCGGGACGGAGGTACAAAAACATTCAGTACTTC.

The rearrangement uses TRBV12-5 and TRBJ1-4, with 7 bases lining up with TRBD1. The germline CDR1 and CDR2 sequences are LGHNT and FRNRAP. The ends lost 3 bases at V and 4 bases at J; junction bases unmatched: 11. The CDR3 runs 17 residues. CDR3 nucleotides: TGTGCTAGTGGTTTCGTCCGCGACAGGGCCGTTAATGAAAAACTGTTTTTT. Translated: CASGFVRDRAVNEKLFF.

V usage is TRBV7-6 and J usage is TRBJ1-2; a possible D gene is TRBD1 (6 bases). This CDR3 is 14 amino acids long. V was trimmed by 11 bases and J by 0 bases, leaving 16 bases between them. The V gene's germline CDR1 is SGHVS and CDR2 FNYEAQ. CDR3 sequence reads: CAGFLTGTNYGYTF. CDR3 in DNA: TGTGCCGGTTTCCTCACAGGGACTAACTATGGCTACACCTTC.

This clonotype was observed many times. The chain links TRBV28 to TRBJ2-7; weak D call: TRBD1 (6 bases). Trimming removed 2 bases from V and 3 bases from J, with 14 bases in between. Germline assignment: CDR1 MDHEN and CDR2 SYDVKM. The CDR3 has 15 residues. The DNA for the CDR3 is TGTGCCAGCAGTTTAGGCCCAGAAGGGGGCTACGAGCAGTACGTC. Protein: CASSLGPEGGYEQYV.

This clonotype was observed many times. The chain combines TRBV4-3 with TRBJ1-2; D is ambiguous. Looked up from germline, CDR1 is LGHNA and CDR2 is YSLEER. The germline V and J ends were trimmed by 0 bases and 6 bases, with 23 bases remaining between them. The length of the CDR3 is 18 residues. The CDR3 DNA reads TGCGCCAGCAGCCAAGATCGTTCTGATGTTTGGCGTCTGGATGGCTACACCTTC. This sequence encodes CASSQDRSDVWRLDGYTF.

In its sample, this clonotype was seen many times. The chain links TRBV7-8 to TRBJ1-2; weak D call: TRBD1 (5 bases). The CDR3 has 19 residues. The V gene's germline CDR1 is SGHVS and CDR2 FQNEAQ. Trimming took 6 bases from V and 4 from J, leaving 30 bases between them. CDR3 DNA sequence: TGTGCCAGCAGTCTAGATTTCTATGGGGCTCCCATCGGGGTCTATGGCTACACCTTC. This gives the protein CASSLDFYGAPIGVYGYTF.

This rearrangement joins TRBV12-3 or TRBV12-4 to TRBJ2-3; TRBD1 or TRBD2 may be the D gene (5 bases each). This CDR3 region has 14 residues. V was cut by 5 bases and J by 0 bases, with 9 bases left in between. CDR3 protein: CASSGTSSTDTQYF. The CDR3 DNA reads as TGTGCCAGCAGTGGGACGTCTAGCACAGATACGCAGTATTTT.

Of note for this clonotype: At one boundary the junction diverges from the germline segment, which might be a read error. V and J are TRBV7-3 and TRBJ2-2, with D perhaps TRBD2 (6 bases). Germline-derived CDR1 and CDR2 are SGHTA and FQGTGA. The CDR3 has 17 amino acids. CDR3 in DNA: TGTACCAGCAGCTTATTTGGTAGCGGAGCGAACACCGGGGAGCTGTTTTTT. Its protein is CTSSLFGSGANTGELFF.

This clonotype was found once. The chain has TRBV10-3 and TRBJ2-5; 9 nucleotides align to TRBD1. Germline CDR1 and CDR2: ENHRY and SYGVKD. This CDR3 is 14 amino acids long. Losses at the gene ends were 3 bases for V and 5 bases for J; bases not matched to a gene: 4. CDR3 sequence: CAISDPDRGETQYF. DNA of the CDR3: TGTGCCATCAGTGATCCCGACAGGGGGGAGACCCAGTACTTC.

This clonotype was picked up a small number of times. This chain connects TRBV7-3 to TRBJ2-3; 7 bases fit TRBD1. Germline V gene data show CDR1 as SGHTA and CDR2 as FQGTGA. The CDR3 runs 15 residues. Trimming removed 6 bases from V and 2 bases from J; junction bases left unmatched: 8. The CDR3 coding sequence is TGTGCCAGCAGTGCCCCCGGGACAGCCACAGATACGCAGTATTTT. Its protein is CASSAPGTATDTQYF.

The rearrangement links TRBV6-1 to TRBJ2-1, with 8 bases that match TRBD2. The V gene end was trimmed by 1 base and the J gene end by 3 bases; junction bases not matched to a gene: 5. CDR1 MNHNS and CDR2 SASEGT come from the germline V gene. This CDR3 spans 16 amino acids. The CDR3 loop reads CASSEDPAGVYNEQFF. The DNA of the CDR3 is TGTGCCAGCAGTGAAGATCCAGCGGGGGTCTACAATGAGCAGTTCTTC.

This clonotype has only a few counts. The V gene is TRBV6-5, the J gene TRBJ2-7; possible D gene TRBD1, 6 bases. V lost 2 bases, J lost 7 bases, and 18 bases lay in between. Germline V gene lookup returns CDR1 MNHEY and CDR2 SVGAGI. CDR3 length: 15 amino acids. The CDR3 DNA reads as TGTGCCAGCAGTTACAGTTTCCAGGGGTTGGGGGAGCAGTACTTC. It specifies CASSYSFQGLGEQYF.

This sequence joins TRBV6-5 and TRBJ1-4, with D possibly matching TRBD1 (6 bases). With 6 bases removed from V and 0 bases from J, the gap between germline ends came to 17 bases. Germline V lookup: CDR1 MNHEY, CDR2 SVGAGI. The CDR3 length is 17 residues. The CDR3 nucleotides are TGTGCCAGCAGGCCCAGACAGGCCTCCTCAACTAATGAAAAACTGTTTTTT. It encodes CASRPRQASSTNEKLFF.

This rearrangement joins TRBV12-5 to TRBJ2-1; 7 positions match TRBD2. The CDR3 covers 17 residues. Germline lookup yields CDR1 LGHNT and CDR2 FRNRAP. The J segment lost 2 bases and the V segment lost 5 bases, leaving 12 bases of the junction unmatched. In DNA form, the CDR3 reads TGTGCTAGTGGTCTCACTATGGCGGGGGATCCCTACAATGAGCAGTTCTTC. This codes for CASGLTMAGDPYNEQFF.

This clonotype has a handful of counts. The CDR3 here is CASSLESRAAYNEQFF. DNA of the CDR3: TGTGCCAGCAGTCTCGAGAGCAGGGCGGCCTACAATGAGCAGTTCTTC. The chain uses TRBV5-5 and TRBJ2-1; TRBD1 might be the D (5 bases). The V gene's germline CDR1 is SGHKS and CDR2 YYEKEE (reference sequence). Trimming removed 5 bases from V and 2 bases from J, with 17 bases in between. This CDR3 comprises 16 residues.

The chain joins TRBV24-1 to TRBJ2-1; 12 bases are shared with TRBD2. J was trimmed by 7 bases and V by 9 bases; bases with no gene match: 9. Germline lookup yields CDR1 KGHDR and CDR2 SFDVKD. The CDR3 is made up of 15 amino acids. CDR3 DNA sequence: TGTGCCACCGGATCCCTAGCGGGGGGGCGAAATGAGCAGTTCTTC. This codes for CATGSLAGGRNEQFF.

Comment on this clonotype: This may be a read error, as it is one base from a much larger clone. The J gene is TRBJ2-6, the V gene TRBV6-8; weak D call: TRBD2 (5 bases). Germline V gives CDR1 MNHGY, CDR2 SAAAGT. The CDR3 contains 18 residues. The V end lost 7 bases, the J end lost 0 bases, and 19 bases lay between the germline ends. The CDR3 bases are TGTGCCAGCAACAAACGTGGGGAGATCAGCTCTGGGGCCAACGTCCTGACTTTC. This codes for CASNKRGEISSGANVLTF.